The 16 T cell receptor beta chains listed next were all sequenced from one sample in a study of PD-1 blockade in mismatch repair-deficient tumors. Profiled with immunoSEQ multiplex PCR; TCRdb holds only in-frame clones, not every one. The table has around 120,000 clones, around nine tenths seen once. This specimen consisted of peripheral blood, obtained almost 74 weeks after starting pembrolizumab. The receptor set was obtained from an adult with mismatch repair-deficient cancer.

The chain couples TRBV5-6 to TRBJ2-1; D not certain. CDR3 length: 16 amino acids. Trimming removed 0 bases from V and 3 bases from J, with 13 bases in between. Per the germline V gene, CDR1 is SGHDT and CDR2 is YYEEEE. In nucleotides, the CDR3 is TGTGCCAGCAGCTTGGCCCGAGATTTCGGCTACAATGAGCAGTTCTTC. It codes for CASSLARDFGYNEQFF.

This sequence joins TRBV9 and TRBJ1-5; a possible D gene is TRBD1 (5 bases). This CDR3 has 14 residues. Germline CDR1 is SGDLS and CDR2 is YYNGEE. Trimming removed 4 bases from V and 4 bases from J, with 12 bases in between. This chain's CDR3 is CASSYGTGNQPQHF. For the CDR3, the DNA is TGTGCCAGCAGCTATGGGACGGGAAATCAGCCCCAGCATTTT.

The genes are TRBV6-1 and TRBJ2-1; D unclear. The germline V gene has CDR1 MNHNS and CDR2 SASEGT. The V end was cut by 2 bases, the J end by 7 bases, with 6 bases between. CDR3 size: 12 residues. The CDR3 DNA follows: TGTGCCAGCAGTGAATTCGGGAATGAGCAGTTCTTC. Its protein is CASSEFGNEQFF.

The chain has TRBV11-3 and TRBJ2-5; D perhaps matches TRBD1 (5 bases). The CDR3 has 15 residues. V was clipped by 2 bases and J by 5 bases, with 15 bases between them. Germline CDR1 reads SGHNT; CDR2 reads YENEEA. The CDR3 spells CASSLREGARETQYF. For the CDR3, the DNA is TGTGCCAGCAGCTTAAGGGAAGGGGCCCGGGAGACCCAGTACTTC.

V usage is TRBV25-1 and J usage is TRBJ2-1, with D perhaps TRBD2 (5 bases). This CDR3 is 14 amino acids long. The V end lost 6 bases, the J end lost 6 bases, and 15 bases lay between the germline ends. The germline V gene encodes CDR1 MGHDK and CDR2 SYGVNS. The CDR3 nucleotides read TGTGCCAGCAGAGAGGGATTTACCCCCAATGAGCAGTTCTTC. Protein sequence: CASREGFTPNEQFF.

The chain combines TRBV28 with TRBJ2-3; D is undetermined. The CDR3 contains 16 residues. Per germline, CDR1 MDHEN and CDR2 SYDVKM. V was trimmed by 5 bases and J by 1 base, leaving 16 bases between them. The CDR3 sequence is CASSPHGSRRTDTQYF. The CDR3 DNA follows: TGTGCCAGCAGTCCTCACGGTAGCAGACGCACAGATACGCAGTATTTT.

V is TRBV5-1 and J is TRBJ2-6; TRBD1 agrees at 9 bases. J gave up 1 base and V 4 bases, and 6 bases lay outside the gene matches. Per germline, CDR1 SGHRS and CDR2 YFSETQ. CDR3 length equals 17 residues. CDR3 DNA sequence: TGCGCCAGCAGCCTGGGACAGGGCCCTTCTGGGGCCAACGTCCTGACTTTC. This gives the protein CASSLGQGPSGANVLTF.

CDR3 residues: CASSHPTGGGEKLFF. DNA of the CDR3: TGTGCCAGCAGCCACCCGACAGGGGGCGGAGAAAAACTGTTTTTT. V gene TRBV4-2 combines with J gene TRBJ1-4; TRBD1 matches 10 bases. This CDR3 has 15 amino acids. V lost 3 bases, J lost 8 bases, and 6 bases stayed unmatched. Per germline, CDR1 LGHNA and CDR2 YNFKEQ.

This chain uses TRBV4-1 with TRBJ2-7; 8 bases align to TRBD1. The V and J ends lost 0 bases and 3 bases, in that order; junction bases with no gene match: 4. Germline V gives CDR1 MGHRA, CDR2 YSYEKL. The CDR3 totals 15 residues. For the CDR3, the DNA is TGCGCCAGCAGCCAAGATAGGACAGGGCGCTACGAGCAGTACTTC. As protein: CASSQDRTGRYEQYF.

This clone turned up a few times. The CDR3 protein is CASSLDGSGYTF. In DNA form, the CDR3 reads TGCGCCAGCAGCTTGGATGGGTCTGGCTACACCTTC. This chain links TRBV5-1 with TRBJ1-2, with D unclear. V lost 0 bases and J 7 bases, leaving 7 bases between the germline ends. The germline V gene has CDR1 SGHRS and CDR2 YFSETQ. The length of the CDR3 is 12 residues.

The chain uses TRBV19 and TRBJ2-7; D is ambiguous. Deletions cut 4 bases from V and 0 bases from J, with 16 bases between. The CDR3 contains 16 residues. Germline-derived CDR1 and CDR2 are LNHDA and SQIVND (reference sequence). The CDR3 DNA reads TGTGCCAGTAGTAAGATCGGGCAGGCCAGCTCCTACGAGCAGTACTTC. Translated: CASSKIGQASSYEQYF.

The chain has TRBV6-4 and TRBJ2-2, with 9 bases lining up with TRBD2. CDR1 is MRHNA and CDR2 is SNTAGT in the germline V gene. This CDR3 has 15 residues. Unmatched junction bases numbered 2, after V lost 4 bases and J lost 2 bases. For the CDR3, the DNA is TGTGCCAGCAGTGCGACTAGCGGTAACACCGGGGAGCTGTTTTTT. It encodes CASSATSGNTGELFF.

This clone was seen just once. V usage is TRBV7-9 and J usage is TRBJ2-7; TRBD1 aligns across 11 bases. Per the germline V gene, CDR1 is SEHNR and CDR2 is FQNEAQ (reference sequence). The junction had 4 bases not matched to a gene; V was cut back by 3 bases and J by 3 bases. The CDR3 loop spans 15 amino acids. CDR3 coding DNA: TGTGCCAGCAGCTTCGGGACAGGGGGATTCTACGAGCAGTACTTC. Translating it yields CASSFGTGGFYEQYF.

The genes are TRBV10-2 and TRBJ2-1; 12 bases fit TRBD2. The V and J ends lost 3 bases and 4 bases, in that order; junction bases with no gene match: 4. CDR1 is WSHSY, CDR2 SAAADI, per germline. CDR3 length: 16 residues. The CDR3 loop reads CASSDQLAGGYNEQFF. Here the CDR3 DNA reads TGCGCCAGCAGTGACCAACTAGCGGGAGGTTACAATGAGCAGTTCTTC.

The rearrangement joins TRBV6-4 to TRBJ2-6; the D is unclear. V lost 4 bases and J 0 bases, leaving 4 bases between the germline ends. The CDR3 is 14 residues long. Germline V CDR1 and CDR2: MRHNA, SNTAGT. CDR3 sequence (DNA): TGTGCCAGCAGTGTAGCCTCTGGGGCCAACGTCCTGACTTTC. Translated: CASSVASGANVLTF.

The chain joins TRBV15 to TRBJ2-1; TRBD2 is a possible D gene (6 bases). This CDR3 contains 14 residues. Germline lookup yields CDR1 LNHNV and CDR2 YYDKDF (reference sequence). V was clipped by 8 bases and J by 4 bases, with 15 bases between them. CDR3 sequence: CATGRRGLYNEQFF. CDR3 bases: TGTGCCACCGGCCGGCGGGGCCTTTACAATGAGCAGTTCTTC.